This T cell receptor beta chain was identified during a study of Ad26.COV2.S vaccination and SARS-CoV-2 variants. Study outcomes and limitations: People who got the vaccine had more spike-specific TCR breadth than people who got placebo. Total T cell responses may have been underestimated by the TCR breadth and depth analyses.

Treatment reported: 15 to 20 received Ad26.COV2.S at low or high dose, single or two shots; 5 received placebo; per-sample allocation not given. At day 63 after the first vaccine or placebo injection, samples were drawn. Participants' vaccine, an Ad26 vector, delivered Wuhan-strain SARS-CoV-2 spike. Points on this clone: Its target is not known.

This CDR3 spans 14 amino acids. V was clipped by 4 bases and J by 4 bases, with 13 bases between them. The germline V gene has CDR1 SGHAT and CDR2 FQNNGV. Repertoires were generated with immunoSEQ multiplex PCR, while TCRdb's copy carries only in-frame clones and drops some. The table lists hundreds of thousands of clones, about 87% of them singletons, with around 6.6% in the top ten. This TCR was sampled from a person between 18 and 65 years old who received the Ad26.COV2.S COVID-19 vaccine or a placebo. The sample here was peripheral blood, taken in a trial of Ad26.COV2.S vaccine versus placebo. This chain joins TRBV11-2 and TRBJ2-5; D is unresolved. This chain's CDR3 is CASSSIPVGETQYF. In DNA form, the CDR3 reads TGTGCCAGCAGCTCTATTCCGGTGGGAGAGACCCAGTACTTC.